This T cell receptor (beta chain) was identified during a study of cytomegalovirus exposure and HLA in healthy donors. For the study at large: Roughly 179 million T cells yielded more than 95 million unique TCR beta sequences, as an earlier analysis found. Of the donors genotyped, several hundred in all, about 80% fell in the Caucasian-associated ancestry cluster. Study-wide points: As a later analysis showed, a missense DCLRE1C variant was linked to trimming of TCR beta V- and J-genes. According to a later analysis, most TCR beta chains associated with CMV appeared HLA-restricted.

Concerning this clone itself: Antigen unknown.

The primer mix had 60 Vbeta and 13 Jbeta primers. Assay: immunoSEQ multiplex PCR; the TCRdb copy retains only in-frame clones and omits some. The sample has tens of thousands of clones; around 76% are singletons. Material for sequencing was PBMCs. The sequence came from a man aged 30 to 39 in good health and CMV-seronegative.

CDR3 loop: CASSEASGGTLGYF. The CDR3 DNA reads as TGTGCCAGCAGTGAAGCGTCGGGTGGGACACTGGGGTACTTC. V gene TRBV6-1 combines with J gene TRBJ2-7; D possibly corresponds to TRBD1 (6 bases). With 0 bases removed from V and 12 bases from J, the gap between germline ends came to 18 bases. CDR1 and CDR2 (germline): MNHNS, SASEGT. The CDR3 length is 14 residues.